What follows are 21 T cell receptor beta chains derived from one specimen sequenced in a study of response to subunit inactivated influenza vaccine. TCRdb recomputed calls from the RT-PCR reads with MiXCR, one row per CDR3 protein. The table records around 170,000 distinct CDR3 sequences, around 11% of them present only once. The starting material was CD8+ T cells sorted from PBMCs, obtained less than 30 months after vaccination. The receptors shown here come from a man in his fifties or sixties who received an inactivated influenza vaccine.

This clonotype was detected ten times or more. V gene TRBV6-5 combines with J gene TRBJ2-7; D possibly matches TRBD1 or TRBD2 (5 bases each). The CDR3 is made up of 13 amino acids. With 4 bases removed from V and 2 bases from J, the gap between germline ends came to 9 bases. In germline, CDR1 is MNHEY, CDR2 SVGAGI. The chain's CDR3 is CASSWGRTYEQYF. The CDR3 region has the DNA TGTGCCAGCAGTTGGGGACGGACCTACGAGCAGTACTTC.

V is TRBV5-1 and J is TRBJ2-7, with 10 bases lining up with TRBD2. The V and J ends lost 0 bases and 1 base, in that order; junction bases with no gene match: 10. The CDR3 covers 18 residues. The germline gives CDR1 SGHRS, CDR2 YFSETQ. The CDR3 bases are TGCGCCAGCAGCTTGGAAATAGCGGGAGGCTTAGGATCCTACGAGCAGTACTTC. Amino acids: CASSLEIAGGLGSYEQYF.

This chain uses TRBV6-2 or TRBV6-3 with TRBJ2-2; D may correspond to TRBD1 or TRBD2 (5 bases each). The CDR3 consists of 15 residues. Trimming cost V 5 bases and J 2 bases, with 12 bases left between them. Germline V gene data show CDR1 as MNHEY and CDR2 as SVGEGT. This CDR3 reads CASSNGRDNTGELFF. Here the CDR3 DNA reads TGTGCCAGCAGTAACGGACGGGACAACACCGGGGAGCTGTTTTTT.

V and J are TRBV15 and TRBJ2-1; 9 bases are a match to TRBD1. Germline V gives CDR1 LNHNV, CDR2 YYDKDF (reference sequence). V lost 4 bases to trimming and J lost 2 bases; unmatched junction nucleotides: 3. CDR3 length: 15 amino acids. CDR3 sequence: CATSNRTGAYNEQFF. The CDR3 DNA sequence: TGTGCCACCAGCAACCGGACAGGGGCCTACAATGAGCAGTTCTTC.

This chain uses TRBV21-1 with TRBJ1-5. TRBV21-1 is described as a pseudogene. The CDR3 is 13 amino acids. The CDR3 spells CASSGSANQPQHF. CDR3 nucleotides: TGTGCCAGCAGTGGGTCAGCGAATCAGCCCCAGCATTTT.

The V and J genes are TRBV13 and TRBJ2-5; the match to TRBD1 covers 7 bases. The CDR3 has 13 amino acids. The germline gives CDR1 PRHDT, CDR2 FYEKMQ (reference sequence). J gave up 2 bases and V 5 bases, and 2 bases lay outside the gene matches. The CDR3 loop reads CASSQGVQETQYF. CDR3 coding DNA: TGTGCCAGCAGCCAGGGGGTTCAAGAGACCCAGTACTTC.

V gene TRBV20-1 combines with J gene TRBJ2-7; 14 nucleotides align to TRBD2. The J segment lost 7 bases and the V segment lost 3 bases, leaving 5 bases of the junction unmatched. CDR1 and CDR2 (germline): DFQATT, SNEGSKA (reference sequence). The CDR3 is made up of 14 amino acids. The CDR3 coding sequence is TGCAGTGCTAGTCGGGGACTAGCGGGAGTTGAGCAGTACTTC. As protein: CSASRGLAGVEQYF.

This clonotype was detected ten times or more. V and J are TRBV20-1 and TRBJ2-7; 8 bases align to TRBD1. The CDR3 consists of 13 residues. V was pared by 1 base and J by 1 base, with 0 bases of the junction left unmatched. Germline loops: CDR1 DFQATT, CDR2 SNEGSKA (reference sequence). The CDR3 DNA is TGCAGTGCTAGAGGGACAGGGTCCTACGAGCAGTACTTC. Translated: CSARGTGSYEQYF.

This clonotype was seen a handful of times. The rearrangement links TRBV11-3 to TRBJ2-7; tentative D call: TRBD1 (5 bases). V gave up 3 bases and J gave up 5 bases, with 8 bases separating them. Germline CDR1 is SGHNT and CDR2 is YENEEA. This CDR3 region has 12 residues. DNA for the CDR3: TGTGCCAGCAGCTTTGGACACAACGAGCAGTACTTC. This codes for CASSFGHNEQYF.

This clonotype occurred many times. V is TRBV7-6 and J is TRBJ2-3; the D gene is possibly TRBD2 (5 bases). V was trimmed by 1 base and J by 1 base, leaving 9 bases between them. Germline V gives CDR1 SGHVS, CDR2 FNYEAQ. This CDR3 contains 15 residues. The CDR3 DNA follows: TGTGCCAGCAGCTTAGGCGGGCCCGGCACAGATACGCAGTATTTT. Protein product: CASSLGGPGTDTQYF.

The chain has TRBV7-2 and TRBJ2-2; a weak D match, TRBD1 (6 bases). Trimming removed 2 bases at V and 5 bases at J, with 9 bases between. This CDR3 is built from 14 residues. Germline V lookup: CDR1 SGHTA, CDR2 FQGNSA. CDR3 nucleotides: TGTGCCAGCAGCTTATCCAGGGGTACCGGGGAGCTGTTTTTT. Its protein is CASSLSRGTGELFF.

This sequence joins TRBV20-1 and TRBJ2-5; 7 bases are shared with TRBD1. V was pared by 6 bases and J by 4 bases, with 17 bases of the junction left unmatched. CDR1 is DFQATT and CDR2 is SNEGSKA in the germline V gene (reference sequence). The CDR3 is 16 residues long. CDR3 bases: TGCAGTGCAAGTCAACCGGACAGGTTGAATCGAGAGACCCAGTACTTC. This gives the protein CSASQPDRLNRETQYF.

V is TRBV25-1 and J is TRBJ2-4; D is tentatively TRBD1 or TRBD2 (5 bases each). V was shortened by 4 bases and J by 9 bases, with 10 bases between the two germline ends. This CDR3 has 12 amino acids. CDR1 is MGHDK and CDR2 is SYGVNS in the germline V gene. The CDR3 DNA sequence: TGTGCCAGCAGTGCCGGGACGACCATTCAGTACTTC. It encodes CASSAGTTIQYF.

The chain combines TRBV28 with TRBJ2-7; TRBD2 matches at 10 bases. The CDR3 is made up of 14 amino acids. V was clipped by 6 bases and J by 3 bases; unmatched bases: 5. CDR1 MDHEN and CDR2 SYDVKM come from the germline V gene. CDR3 sequence (DNA): TGTGCCAGCAGGCAGAGCGGGAGGGGCTACGAGCAGTACTTC. It codes for CASRQSGRGYEQYF.

This clonotype came up a few times. An end of the junction differs from the germline gene, which may be a read error. The J gene is TRBJ2-7, the V gene TRBV4-2; possible D gene TRBD1, 5 bases. The germline gives CDR1 LGHNA, CDR2 YNFKEQ. This CDR3 is 15 amino acids long. The CDR3 DNA reads TGTGCCAGCAGTCAAGAGGTAAGGGGATCCTACGAGCAGTACTTC. It specifies CASSQEVRGSYEQYF.

This clonotype was recorded a few times. The chain recombines TRBV6-6 with TRBJ2-7; tentative D call: TRBD2 (6 bases). V shed 2 bases and J shed 4 bases, with 6 bases lying between them. Germline V gives CDR1 MNHNY, CDR2 SVGAGI (reference sequence). The CDR3 has 12 amino acids. The chain's CDR3 is CASSYGRYEQYF. The DNA of the CDR3 is TGTGCCAGCAGTTACGGGAGGTACGAGCAGTACTTC.

The gene calls are TRBV5-6 and TRBJ2-7, with no clear D. Trimming took off 0 bases at V and 9 bases at J, with 19 bases between the two ends. The V gene's germline CDR1 is SGHDT and CDR2 YYEEEE. CDR3 size: 15 residues. The CDR3 protein is CASSLVHTIYDGQYF. The CDR3 DNA reads TGTGCCAGCAGCTTGGTCCATACGATCTACGATGGGCAGTACTTC.

This clonotype was recorded many times. The chain uses TRBV12-3 or TRBV12-4 and TRBJ1-1; tentatively, D is TRBD1 (5 bases). The CDR3 is 12 amino acids. Trimming shortened V by 8 bases and J by 11 bases, and 18 bases separated the two germline ends. The CDR3 sequence is CASSGLDHRAFF. For the CDR3, the DNA is TGTGCCAGCTCGGGACTTGATCACAGGGCTTTCTTT.

The chain has TRBV7-6 and TRBJ2-7; no firm D call. The CDR3 sequence is 16 residues long. The V and J ends lost 1 base and 6 bases respectively, with 19 bases between them. CDR1 SGHVS and CDR2 FNYEAQ come from the germline V gene. CDR3 residues: CASSLVSSTSLLEQYF. The CDR3 region has the DNA TGTGCCAGCAGCTTAGTCAGCTCTACTTCTCTACTCGAGCAGTACTTC.

CDR3 in DNA: TGTGCCAGCAGGAGGCGTGGGACCACTGAAGCTTTCTTT. Translating gives CASRRRGTTEAFF. The chain recombines TRBV11-1 with TRBJ1-1, with D possibly matching TRBD1 (5 bases). V dropped 6 bases and J dropped 4 bases, with 12 bases sitting between them. The CDR3 has 13 amino acids. The V gene's germline CDR1 is SGHAT and CDR2 FQDESV (reference sequence).

This chain links TRBV7-9 with TRBJ2-7; tentative D call: TRBD1 (5 bases). The CDR3 has 12 residues. Germline assignment: CDR1 SEHNR and CDR2 FQNEAQ (reference sequence). With 6 bases removed from V and 3 bases from J, the gap between germline ends came to 9 bases. CDR3 nucleotide sequence: TGTGCCAGCAGTGGGGCGAACTACGAGCAGTACTTC. It yields the protein CASSGANYEQYF. The full variable domain, rest sourced from reference TRBV7-9 and TRBJ2-7, is DTGVSQNPRHKITKRGQNVTFRCDPISEHNRLYWYRQTLGQGPEFLTYFQNEAQLEKSRLLSDRFSAERPKGSFSTLEIQRTEQGDSAMYLCASSGANYEQYFGPGTRLTVT.